The 24 T cell receptor beta chains reported below all come from one sample, sequenced in a study of T cell repertoires in ileal Crohn's disease. Regarding time point: proximal margin of the surgical specimen (macroscopically non-inflamed). TCRdb keeps only in-frame clones here, not all; method: immunoSEQ multiplex PCR. Among about 2,000 clones, 88% were seen once, and the ten largest hold roughly a tenth. The specimen was ileal tissue. The origin of the receptors is an adult with Crohn's disease.

The chain links TRBV5-1 to TRBJ1-1; no reliable D call. V was cut by 0 bases and J by 0 bases, with 9 bases left in between. Germline V gene sequence: CDR1 SGHRS, CDR2 YFSETQ. This CDR3 spans 15 amino acids. This CDR3 is CASSLDALMNTEAFF. As DNA, the CDR3 is TGCGCCAGCAGCTTGGACGCCCTAATGAACACTGAAGCTTTCTTT. The full variable domain, completed using reference TRBV5-1 and TRBJ1-1, is KAGVTQTPRYLIKTRGQQVTLSCSPISGHRSVSWYQQTPGQGLQFLFEYFSETQRNKGNFPGRFSGRQFSNSRSEMNVSTLELGDSALYLCASSLDALMNTEAFFGQGTRLTVV.

The V call is TRBV7-9, the J call TRBJ1-1, with D possibly being TRBD1 (5 bases). There are 17 residues in the CDR3. Germline V gene lookup returns CDR1 SEHNR and CDR2 FQNEAQ (reference sequence). Trimming removed 0 bases at V and 0 bases at J, with 14 bases between. DNA for the CDR3: TGTGCCAGCAGCTTAGCCTCCGGGGCCTACATGAACACTGAAGCTTTCTTT. Protein: CASSLASGAYMNTEAFF.

The genes are TRBV11-2 and TRBJ2-3; tentative D call: TRBD2 (7 bases). Germline CDR1 reads SGHAT; CDR2 reads FQNNGV. Trimming removed 3 bases at V and 5 bases at J, with 15 bases between. The CDR3 loop spans 15 amino acids. DNA of the CDR3: TGTGCCAGCAGCTTTGAGGGGGGGCCCGGAGATACGCAGTATTTT. This translates into CASSFEGGPGDTQYF. Supplemented by reference TRBV11-2 and TRBJ2-3, the full variable domain reads EAGVAQSPRYKIIEKRQSVAFWCNPISGHATLYWYQQILGQGPKLLIQFQNNGVVDDSQLPKDRFSAERLKGVDSTLKIQPAKLEDSAVYLCASSFEGGPGDTQYFGPGTRLTVL.

This clone was observed a few times. V is TRBV10-3 and J is TRBJ2-3; 8 bases are shared with TRBD2. This CDR3 contains 16 residues. The V gene's germline CDR1 is ENHRY and CDR2 SYGVKD. The ends lost 2 bases at V and 1 base at J; junction bases unmatched: 5. CDR3 DNA: TGTGCCATCAGTGAGACTAGCGGAGGCGGCACAGATACGCAGTATTTT. It yields the protein CAISETSGGGTDTQYF.

This clone showed up just a few times. V gene TRBV27 combines with J gene TRBJ1-5; 9 nucleotides agree with TRBD1. Unmatched junction bases numbered 1, after V lost 7 bases and J lost 6 bases. Germline loops: CDR1 MNHEY, CDR2 SMNVEV (reference sequence). The CDR3 is 12 residues long. The CDR3 nucleotides read TGTGCCAGCACGACAGGGGGTCAGCCCCAGCATTTT. Encoded protein: CASTTGGQPQHF.

The genes are TRBV14 and TRBJ2-7, with TRBD1 matching over 8 bases. Germline CDR1 and CDR2: SGHDN and FVKESK. V lost 4 bases, J lost 10 bases, and 12 bases stayed unmatched. This CDR3 spans 14 amino acids. The CDR3 is CASSRSDREKEQYF. CDR3 sequence (DNA): TGTGCCAGCAGCCGATCGGACAGGGAAAAGGAACAGTACTTC.

This rearrangement joins TRBV29-1 to TRBJ1-1; D possibly corresponds to TRBD1 (5 bases). The V gene's germline CDR1 is SQVTM and CDR2 ANQGSEA. The CDR3 loop spans 10 amino acids. CDR3 DNA sequence: TGCAGTGCCAGGGACGTCGAAGCTTTCTTT. Translation: CSARDVEAFF.

The CDR3 DNA sequence: TGTGCCAGCAGCGCTTTTATCAATGAGCAGTTCTTC. Its protein product is CASSAFINEQFF. The J gene is TRBJ2-1, the V gene TRBV7-2; D is unclear. Germline V gives CDR1 SGHTA, CDR2 FQGNSA. Trimming cost V 5 bases and J 6 bases, with 8 bases left between them. This CDR3 region has 12 residues.

This clone was recorded once. The chain links TRBV6-6 to TRBJ1-2; 7 bases are a match to TRBD1. Trimming removed 2 bases from V and 6 bases from J; junction bases left unmatched: 6. Germline V gene data show CDR1 as MNHNY and CDR2 as SVGAGI (reference sequence). The CDR3 extends over 14 amino acids. CDR3 bases: TGTGCCAGCAGTTACCTCCCCACAGGGGATGGCTACACCTTC. It codes for CASSYLPTGDGYTF.

V gene TRBV15 combines with J gene TRBJ2-2, with D unresolved. Per the germline V gene, CDR1 is LNHNV and CDR2 is YYDKDF (reference sequence). CDR3 length: 15 residues. Deletions cut 1 base from V and 4 bases from J, with 10 bases between. As DNA, the CDR3 is TGTGCCACCAGCAGAGTAAAAGGGTCCACCGGGGAGCTGTTTTTT. Translation: CATSRVKGSTGELFF. The whole variable domain, remainder taken from reference TRBV15 and TRBJ2-2, is DAMVIQNPRYQVTQFGKPVTLSCSQTLNHNVMYWYQQKSSQAPKLLFHYYDKDFNNEADTPDNFQSRRPNTSFCFLDIRSPGLGDTAMYLCATSRVKGSTGELFFGEGSRLTVL.

Comment on this clone: At one end the junction does not follow the germline gene, possibly because of a read error. The chain links TRBV27 to TRBJ2-3; D is possibly TRBD1 or TRBD2 (5 bases each). Germline loops: CDR1 MNHEY, CDR2 SMNVEV (reference sequence). The CDR3 is made up of 13 amino acids. The CDR3 reads CASSGTVTYTQYF. The CDR3 DNA follows: TGTGCCAGCAGTGGGACCGTCACATATACGCAGTATTTT.

The chain employs TRBV12-5 and TRBJ1-6; 7 bases are a match to TRBD1. The CDR3 loop spans 15 amino acids. Per the germline V gene, CDR1 is LGHNT and CDR2 is FRNRAP. The junction had 8 bases not matched to a gene; V was cut back by 5 bases and J by 7 bases. CDR3 residues: CASGRGDRMNSPLHF. The CDR3 nucleotides read TGTGCTAGTGGTAGGGGGGACAGAATGAATTCACCCCTCCACTTT.

The genes are TRBV9 and TRBJ1-1, with TRBD1 identical over 7 bases. V trimming: 5 bases; J trimming: 0 bases; junction bases outside the gene matches: 7. CDR1 SGDLS and CDR2 YYNGEE come from the germline V gene. The CDR3 totals 15 residues. CDR3 DNA: TGTGCCAGCAGGGTGGGGGACAGCTTGAACACTGAAGCTTTCTTT. Its protein product is CASRVGDSLNTEAFF.

The sample holds one count of this clone. The chain links TRBV14 to TRBJ2-2; 7 bases match TRBD2. Germline V gene lookup returns CDR1 SGHDN and CDR2 FVKESK. This CDR3 has 17 amino acids. J gave up 5 bases and V 0 bases, and 9 bases lay outside the gene matches. The CDR3 sequence is CASSQDHISGVTGELFF. The CDR3 nucleotides are TGTGCCAGCAGCCAAGATCATATAAGCGGGGTTACCGGGGAGCTGTTTTTT.

This chain connects TRBV7-9 to TRBJ1-2, with D maybe TRBD1 (5 bases). CDR1 is SEHNR and CDR2 is FQNEAQ in the germline V gene (reference sequence). The CDR3 runs to 15 residues. V was pared by 1 base and J by 4 bases, with 13 bases between. The CDR3 is CASSLGRQSVYGYTF. CDR3 DNA sequence: TGTGCCAGCAGCTTAGGTCGACAGTCAGTCTATGGCTACACCTTC.

The chain is built from TRBV2 and TRBJ1-2, with 8 bases fitting TRBD1. The V and J ends lost 8 bases and 4 bases, in that order; junction bases with no gene match: 18. This CDR3 region has 17 residues. Per germline, CDR1 SNHLY and CDR2 FYNNEI. Here the CDR3 reads CASRLDIRQGKIYGYTF. In DNA form, the CDR3 reads TGTGCCAGCCGACTCGATATTAGACAGGGGAAGATCTATGGCTACACCTTC.

This chain links TRBV5-1 with TRBJ1-2; D call uncertain. The CDR3 has 15 amino acids. Germline V CDR1 and CDR2: SGHRS, YFSETQ. Trimming removed 4 bases at V and 0 bases at J, with 13 bases between. This CDR3 reads CASSPDGQPNYGYTF. The CDR3, as DNA: TGCGCCAGCAGCCCGGATGGGCAGCCTAACTATGGCTACACCTTC.

The J gene is TRBJ2-1, the V gene TRBV9, with 9 nucleotides matching TRBD2. Germline trimming cut 0 bases from V and 9 bases from J; bases unmatched to any gene: 7. The CDR3 has 15 residues. Germline lookup yields CDR1 SGDLS and CDR2 YYNGEE. The CDR3 coding sequence is TGTGCCAGCAGCGTAGGGTATAGCGGGAGCGGTGAGCAGTTCTTC. Translation: CASSVGYSGSGEQFF.

This clone appeared once. The chain joins TRBV9 to TRBJ2-5, with D unresolved. This CDR3 comprises 13 residues. CDR1 is SGDLS, CDR2 YYNGEE, per germline. The germline V and J ends were trimmed by 0 bases and 7 bases, with 10 bases remaining between them. This CDR3 reads CASSVVMGGTQYF. DNA for the CDR3: TGTGCCAGCAGCGTAGTAATGGGTGGGACCCAGTACTTC.

For the CDR3, the DNA is TGTGCCAGCAGTTACTCGGGAGGGGGGGGCAATCAGCCCCAGCATTTT. It specifies CASSYSGGGGNQPQHF. The J gene is TRBJ1-5, the V gene TRBV6-6; D possibly corresponds to TRBD1 (6 bases). Germline CDR1 MNHNY, CDR2 SVGAGI (reference sequence). V gave up 0 bases and J gave up 2 bases, with 11 bases separating them. The CDR3 sequence is 16 residues long.

This chain connects TRBV10-2 to TRBJ1-1; D is undetermined. This CDR3 spans 13 amino acids. The germline V gene has CDR1 WSHSY and CDR2 SAAADI. The V gene lost 7 bases and the J gene lost 3 bases, with 12 bases spanning the gap. The CDR3 sequence is CASTWLQDTEAFF. The CDR3 region has the DNA TGCGCCAGCACCTGGTTGCAGGACACTGAAGCTTTCTTT.

This rearrangement joins TRBV2 to TRBJ1-1; 9 bases align to TRBD1. The CDR3 contains 14 residues. V dropped 7 bases and J dropped 1; count of bases not matched to a gene: 4. Germline V gene data show CDR1 as SNHLY and CDR2 as FYNNEI. The CDR3 spells CASMMTGGNTEAFF. The CDR3 bases are TGTGCCAGCATGATGACAGGGGGGAACACTGAAGCTTTCTTT.

The sample holds one count of this clone. V and J are TRBV11-2 and TRBJ2-3; the D call may be TRBD1 or TRBD2 (6 bases each). Germline loops: CDR1 SGHAT, CDR2 FQNNGV. This CDR3 has 15 residues. V lost 1 base and J lost 1, with 9 bases in between. The CDR3: CASSLGGAGTDTQYF. The CDR3 DNA is TGTGCCAGCAGCTTAGGGGGGGCCGGCACAGATACGCAGTATTTT. Drawing the rest from reference TRBV11-2 and TRBJ2-3, the complete variable domain is EAGVAQSPRYKIIEKRQSVAFWCNPISGHATLYWYQQILGQGPKLLIQFQNNGVVDDSQLPKDRFSAERLKGVDSTLKIQPAKLEDSAVYLCASSLGGAGTDTQYFGPGTRLTVL.

Relative to its sample, this clone is large. This CDR3 is CASSQGTGENEQYF. CDR3 DNA: TGTGCCAGCAGCCAAGGGACAGGGGAGAACGAGCAGTACTTC. This chain joins TRBV11-2 and TRBJ2-7; 10 bases match TRBD1. The CDR3 contains 14 residues. Germline V gives CDR1 SGHAT, CDR2 FQNNGV. V lost 5 bases, J lost 5 bases, and 6 bases stayed unmatched.